These 28 T cell receptor beta chains originate from one sample sequenced in a study of cytomegalovirus exposure and HLA in healthy donors. The PCR made use of 60 Vbeta and 13 Jbeta primers. Clones were sequenced by immunoSEQ multiplex PCR, and TCRdb holds only the in-frame ones, with some missing. The sample consists of hundreds of thousands of clones, 82% of them appearing once. Material for sequencing was PBMCs. The receptor source for this set is a man aged 35 to 55 in good health and CMV-seropositive.

The chain is built from TRBV9 and TRBJ1-2; a possible D gene is TRBD1 (5 bases). Trimming took 0 bases from V and 5 from J, leaving 8 bases between them. This CDR3 has 13 residues. Germline V lookup: CDR1 SGDLS, CDR2 YYNGEE. The CDR3 bases are TGTGCCAGCAGCGTAGGATCAGGGTATGGCTACACCTTC. This codes for CASSVGSGYGYTF.

The chain joins TRBV19 to TRBJ2-7; D perhaps matches TRBD2 (6 bases). The V end was cut by 5 bases, the J end by 3 bases, with 11 bases between. This CDR3 contains 13 residues. Germline V gives CDR1 LNHDA, CDR2 SQIVND (reference sequence). The CDR3 coding sequence is TGTGCCAGTAGTTCGGGACTTTACTACGAGCAGTACTTC. Protein product: CASSSGLYYEQYF.

This chain joins TRBV14 and TRBJ1-4, with a weak D call TRBD1 (5 bases). This CDR3 contains 16 residues. The V gene lost 0 bases and the J gene lost 8 bases, with 16 bases spanning the gap. CDR1 and CDR2 (germline): SGHDN, FVKESK. The CDR3 loop reads CASSQDGRGSREKLFF. CDR3 nucleotides: TGTGCCAGCAGCCAAGATGGTAGGGGAAGCCGGGAAAAACTGTTTTTT.

This chain links TRBV7-9 with TRBJ2-2; D is ambiguous. Trimming left V 1 base short and J 15 bases short, with 9 bases between. This CDR3 has 11 amino acids. Germline CDR1 reads SEHNR; CDR2 reads FQNEAQ (reference sequence). This CDR3 reads CASSLDFPLFF. The CDR3 region has the DNA TGTGCCAGCAGCTTAGATTTCCCGTTGTTTTTT. Complete variable domain (other parts from reference TRBV7-9 and TRBJ2-2): DTGVSQNPRHKITKRGQNVTFRCDPISEHNRLYWYRQTLGQGPEFLTYFQNEAQLEKSRLLSDRFSAERPKGSFSTLEIQRTEQGDSAMYLCASSLDFPLFFGEGSRLTVL.

This clone was observed a single time. V usage is TRBV27 and J usage is TRBJ2-1; D is perhaps TRBD2 (6 bases). Germline values: CDR1 MNHEY, CDR2 SMNVEV (reference sequence). V gave up 5 bases and J gave up 0 bases, with 11 bases separating them. The CDR3 sequence is 15 residues long. The CDR3 loop is CASSGYGGSYNEQFF. As DNA, the CDR3 is TGTGCCAGCAGTGGATACGGGGGCTCCTACAATGAGCAGTTCTTC.

This chain uses TRBV2 with TRBJ1-5; D remains ambiguous. The CDR3 runs 13 residues. Trimming took off 4 bases at V and 0 bases at J, with 4 bases between the two ends. Germline-derived CDR1 and CDR2 are SNHLY and FYNNEI. The CDR3 sequence is CASSGNSNQPQHF. As DNA, the CDR3 is TGTGCCAGCAGTGGTAATAGCAATCAGCCCCAGCATTTT. Full variable domain (remainder filled in from reference TRBV2 and TRBJ1-5): EPEVTQTPSHQVTQMGQEVILRCVPISNHLYFYWYRQILGQKVEFLVSFYNNEISEKSEIFDDQFSVERPDGSNFTLKIRSTKLEDSAMYFCASSGNSNQPQHFGDGTRLSIL.

The rearrangement joins TRBV7-3 to TRBJ2-5; D is possibly TRBD2 (6 bases). CDR3 size: 15 residues. From germline, CDR1 is SGHTA and CDR2 FQGTGA. Trimming pared 2 bases from V and 1 base from J, leaving 11 bases between. The CDR3 spells CASSLLGGTQETQYF. The DNA of the CDR3 is TGTGCCAGCAGCTTATTAGGCGGGACCCAAGAGACCCAGTACTTC.

The rearrangement uses TRBV19 and TRBJ1-1, with D perhaps matching TRBD1 (6 bases). V was trimmed by 3 bases and J by 3 bases, leaving 14 bases between them. This CDR3 is built from 15 residues. Per the germline V gene, CDR1 is LNHDA and CDR2 is SQIVND (reference sequence). The CDR3 loop is CASSMGGGGDTEAFF. The DNA of the CDR3 is TGTGCCAGTAGTATGGGGGGGGGCGGTGACACTGAAGCTTTCTTT.

The chain has TRBV7-6 and TRBJ2-5; possibly TRBD2 for D (6 bases). The CDR3 runs to 14 residues. Trimming cost V 4 bases and J 5 bases, with 14 bases left between them. CDR1 and CDR2 (germline): SGHVS, FNYEAQ. The CDR3: CASSWGGGRETQYF. CDR3 DNA sequence: TGTGCCAGCAGCTGGGGAGGCGGTAGGGAGACCCAGTACTTC.

The chain links TRBV6-5 to TRBJ1-1; TRBD1 matches 8 bases. The CDR3 consists of 14 residues. V was pared by 6 bases and J by 4 bases, with 7 bases of the junction left unmatched. CDR1 is MNHEY, CDR2 SVGAGI, per germline. The CDR3 region is CASRVGQGFTEAFF. The CDR3, as DNA: TGTGCCAGCAGAGTCGGACAGGGCTTCACTGAAGCTTTCTTT.

The chain recombines TRBV5-4 with TRBJ1-2; 7 bases align to TRBD1. This CDR3 is built from 13 residues. With V trimmed by 9 bases and J by 5 bases, 10 bases remained unmatched. Germline V CDR1 and CDR2: SGHNT, YYREEE (reference sequence). CDR3 region: CATWAGQEYGYTF. Written as DNA, the CDR3 is TGTGCCACCTGGGCAGGACAGGAGTATGGCTACACCTTC.

This chain links TRBV5-6 with TRBJ2-7; TRBD2 aligns across 7 bases. CDR1 and CDR2 from the germline V gene are SGHDT and YYEEEE. J was trimmed by 4 bases and V by 2 bases; bases with no gene match: 6. The length of the CDR3 is 14 residues. The CDR3 nucleotides are TGTGCCAGCAGCTTTTCGCTAGCGGATTACGAGCAGTACTTC. Its translation: CASSFSLADYEQYF. Based on the CDR3 plus reference TRBV5-6 and TRBJ2-7, the full variable domain is DAGVTQSPTHLIKTRGQQVTLRCSPKSGHDTVSWYQQALGQGPQFIFQYYEEEERQRGNFPDRFSGHQFPNYSSELNVNALLLGDSALYLCASSFSLADYEQYFGPGTRLTVT.

The gene calls are TRBV6-5 and TRBJ2-5, with 9 positions matching TRBD1. Germline V CDR1 and CDR2: MNHEY, SVGAGI. The CDR3 is 13 amino acids. Unmatched junction bases numbered 4, after V lost 6 bases and J lost 5 bases. The CDR3 protein is CASRQGARETQYF. In DNA, the CDR3 is TGTGCCAGCAGACAGGGGGCGCGGGAGACCCAGTACTTC.

The chain combines TRBV5-1 with TRBJ2-1, with 13 nucleotides matching TRBD2. Trimming removed 4 bases from V and 8 bases from J; junction bases left unmatched: 6. The CDR3 length is 15 residues. CDR1 SGHRS and CDR2 YFSETQ come from the germline V gene. The CDR3 DNA sequence: TGCGCCAGCAGCAGGACTAGCGGGAGTAGTCATGAGCAGTTCTTC. It yields the protein CASSRTSGSSHEQFF.

The rearrangement links TRBV5-4 to TRBJ2-7; tentative D call: TRBD1 (6 bases). V was shortened by 7 bases and J by 0 bases, with 11 bases between the two germline ends. This CDR3 is built from 13 residues. Germline assignment: CDR1 SGHNT and CDR2 YYREEE (reference sequence). For the CDR3, the DNA is TGTGCCAGCTCCGGGACACCCTCCTACGAGCAGTACTTC. Its protein product is CASSGTPSYEQYF. The full variable domain, completed using reference TRBV5-4 and TRBJ2-7, is ETGVTQSPTHLIKTRGQQVTLRCSSQSGHNTVSWYQQALGQGPQFIFQYYREEENGRGNFPPRFSGLQFPNYSSELNVNALELDDSALYLCASSGTPSYEQYFGPGTRLTVT.

This chain uses TRBV5-1 with TRBJ1-1; possibly TRBD1 for D (5 bases). Germline CDR1 reads SGHRS; CDR2 reads YFSETQ. CDR3 length: 14 residues. Trimming stripped 4 bases from V and 0 bases from J, with 10 bases between. CDR3 residues: CASSPRGLNTEAFF. For the CDR3, the DNA is TGCGCCAGCAGCCCTAGGGGCCTGAACACTGAAGCTTTCTTT.

The J gene is TRBJ1-2, the V gene TRBV28; D gene uncertain. The CDR3 is 13 amino acids. Germline values: CDR1 MDHEN, CDR2 SYDVKM. Trimming took 5 bases from V and 11 from J, leaving 18 bases between them. The CDR3 sequence is CASSPRQPPRYTF. The CDR3 DNA reads as TGTGCCAGCAGTCCGCGGCAGCCGCCACGGTACACCTTC.

The chain carries TRBV6-5 and TRBJ2-7; maybe TRBD1 (7 bases). Germline loops: CDR1 MNHEY, CDR2 SVGAGI. V shed 0 bases and J shed 2 bases, with 11 bases lying between them. The CDR3 is 15 residues long. The DNA for the CDR3 is TGTGCCAGCAGTTACTCGAGCAGGGGGGCCTACGAGCAGTACTTC. Protein product: CASSYSSRGAYEQYF.

The chain is built from TRBV6-5 and TRBJ1-4; 8 bases match TRBD1. The germline gives CDR1 MNHEY, CDR2 SVGAGI. The CDR3 length is 14 residues. Trimming cost V 4 bases and J 7 bases; bases outside gene matches: 5. Here the CDR3 DNA reads TGTGCCAGCAGTTCTCGGACAGGGCTTGAAAAACTGTTTTTT. Its translation: CASSSRTGLEKLFF.

V gene TRBV7-3 combines with J gene TRBJ2-2, with TRBD2 identical over 12 bases. The germline V gene encodes CDR1 SGHTA and CDR2 FQGTGA. The junction had 10 bases not matched to a gene; V was cut back by 5 bases and J by 0 bases. The CDR3 runs 19 residues. CDR3 DNA sequence: TGTGCCAGCAGCCCCGGACTAGCGGGGATGTACGCGAACACCGGGGAGCTGTTTTTT. Its translation: CASSPGLAGMYANTGELFF.

V gene TRBV5-1 combines with J gene TRBJ2-1; D perhaps matches TRBD2 (7 bases). Germline CDR1 SGHRS, CDR2 YFSETQ. The CDR3 contains 16 residues. The V and J ends lost 2 bases and 1 base respectively, with 13 bases between them. CDR3 in amino acids: CASSLKSGTSYNEQFF. The CDR3, as DNA: TGCGCCAGCAGCTTAAAGAGCGGGACATCCTACAATGAGCAGTTCTTC.

Of note for this clone: This same CDR3 is encoded by further DNA sequences in the sample. This chain uses TRBV27 with TRBJ2-4; 7 nucleotides line up with TRBD1. The germline gives CDR1 MNHEY, CDR2 SMNVEV (reference sequence). The CDR3 is 14 amino acids. V gave up 2 bases and J gave up 3 bases; unmatched junction bases: 1. CDR3 in DNA: TGTGCCAGCAGTTTACAGGGGGTCAAAAACATTCAGTACTTC. Its protein product is CASSLQGVKNIQYF.

The rearrangement uses TRBV7-9 and TRBJ2-5; TRBD2 agrees at 9 bases. V gave up 5 bases and J gave up 4 bases; unmatched junction bases: 5. The CDR3 runs 14 residues. CDR1 and CDR2 from the germline V gene are SEHNR and FQNEAQ (reference sequence). The CDR3 is CASSRGLAIETQYF. The CDR3 nucleotides read TGTGCCAGCAGCCGGGGACTAGCCATAGAGACCCAGTACTTC. Variable domain in full (rest from reference TRBV7-9 and TRBJ2-5): DTGVSQNPRHKITKRGQNVTFRCDPISEHNRLYWYRQTLGQGPEFLTYFQNEAQLEKSRLLSDRFSAERPKGSFSTLEIQRTEQGDSAMYLCASSRGLAIETQYFGPGTRLLVL.

This sequence joins TRBV6-5 and TRBJ1-1; maybe TRBD1 (5 bases). The germline CDR1 and CDR2 sequences are MNHEY and SVGAGI. This CDR3 has 14 residues. V gave up 1 base and J gave up 3 bases, with 9 bases separating them. CDR3 nucleotides: TGTGCCAGCAGTTACTTCGGGACTGACACTGAAGCTTTCTTT. This encodes CASSYFGTDTEAFF.

V and J are TRBV7-2 and TRBJ2-7; D remains unclear. This CDR3 has 14 amino acids. Germline assignment: CDR1 SGHTA and CDR2 FQGNSA. V gave up 2 bases and J gave up 0 bases, with 8 bases separating them. Here the CDR3 reads CASSLSHSSYEQYF. The CDR3 DNA reads TGTGCCAGCAGCTTAAGTCACAGCTCCTACGAGCAGTACTTC.

The rearrangement joins TRBV30 to TRBJ1-2, with D possibly matching TRBD1 (6 bases). Trimming left V 1 base short and J 0 bases short, with 18 bases between. The CDR3 loop spans 17 amino acids. Germline V CDR1 and CDR2: GTSNPN, SVGIG (reference sequence). CDR3 in amino acids: CAWSDWGGAGANYGYTF. CDR3 coding DNA: TGTGCCTGGAGTGATTGGGGGGGGGCAGGGGCTAACTATGGCTACACCTTC.

The chain combines TRBV18 with TRBJ1-1; unclear D gene. The V and J ends lost 1 base and 1 base respectively, with 10 bases between them. In germline, CDR1 is KGHSH, CDR2 LQKENI. The CDR3 extends over 15 amino acids. The CDR3, as DNA: TGTGCCAGCTCACCACAAGAAGCGGGGAACACTGAAGCTTTCTTT. This sequence encodes CASSPQEAGNTEAFF.

The chain carries TRBV5-1 and TRBJ2-2; TRBD2 matches at 7 bases. The germline V gene encodes CDR1 SGHRS and CDR2 YFSETQ. CDR3 length equals 16 residues. The junction had 3 bases not matched to a gene; V was cut back by 1 base and J by 0 bases. The CDR3 protein is CASSLTAGANTGELFF. The CDR3 DNA follows: TGCGCCAGCAGCTTGACGGCGGGGGCGAACACCGGGGAGCTGTTTTTT.